These T cell receptor beta chains were read from a single sample in a study of PD-1 blockade in classical Hodgkin lymphoma. Clones were read by immunoSEQ multiplex PCR, and TCRdb kept only the in-frame ones, dropping some. The table records about 4,000 clones, about 80% of them present only once. The sequencing used peripheral blood mononuclear cells (PBMCs), collected at baseline. These receptor sequences come from a human donor with classical Hodgkin lymphoma. CDR3s include the opening cysteine and the closing phenylalanine or tryptophan. D genes are given only for firm matches. A clone size is listed for some rows: how often the clone was seen (once, few, many), or a class if it is expanded.

-	TRBV7-2	TRBJ1-2	-	CASSRSDSYYGYTF	TGTGCCAGCAGCCGCTCGGACAGCTACTATGGCTACACCTTC
-	TRBV19	TRBJ1-1	large	CASSTPDIVNTEAFF	TGTGCCAGTAGTACGCCGGACATCGTGAACACTGAAGCTTTCTTT
-	TRBV5-8	TRBJ2-7	-	CASRHPEQAYYEQYF	TGTGCCAGCAGACATCCGGAACAGGCGTACTACGAGCAGTACTTC
-	TRBV5-6	TRBJ1-1	-	CASSLGVTGAAFF	TGTGCCAGCAGCTTGGGGGTAACGGGGGCAGCTTTCTTT
TRBD2	TRBV5-1	TRBJ2-7	-	CASSLGQREGEQYF	TGCGCCAGCAGCTTGGGTCAGCGGGAGGGGGAGCAGTACTTC
TRBD1	TRBV7-9	TRBJ2-7	-	CASSTGQGGSEQYF	TGTGCCAGCAGCACAGGACAGGGGGGTTCCGAGCAGTACTTC
TRBD1	TRBV2	TRBJ1-2	-	CASSEGQWDSPGDGYTF	TGTGCCAGCAGTGAGGGCCAGTGGGACAGCCCGGGCGATGGCTACACCTTC
-	TRBV6-1	TRBJ1-5	-	CASSEPGRDQPQHF	TGTGCCAGCAGTGAACCGGGGCGCGATCAGCCCCAGCATTTT
-	TRBV18	TRBJ1-5	-	CASSPPPPQPQHF	TGTGCCAGCTCACCACCGCCCCCGCAGCCCCAGCATTTT
TRBD1	TRBV28	TRBJ2-3	-	CASSPLPDRDSSTDTQYF	TGTGCCAGCAGTCCTCTACCGGATCGGGACAGTTCCACAGATACGCAGTATTTT
-	TRBV27	TRBJ1-5	-	CASSWDANQPQHF	TGTGCCAGCAGTTGGGACGCCAATCAGCCCCAGCATTTT
-	TRBV5-8	TRBJ1-2	-	CASSSGQNYGYTF	TGTGCCAGCAGCTCCGGACAGAACTATGGCTACACCTTC
TRBD1	TRBV28	TRBJ2-7	-	CASLTGGQGTYEQYF	TGTGCCAGCCTTACGGGGGGACAGGGAACCTACGAGCAGTACTTC
-	TRBV5-6	TRBJ2-2	-	CASSLVKNANTGELFF	TGTGCCAGCAGCTTGGTTAAAAACGCGAACACCGGGGAGCTGTTTTTT
-	TRBV7-8	TRBJ2-3	medium-sized	CASSTNWGTDTQYF	TGTGCCAGCAGCACCAACTGGGGCACAGATACGCAGTATTTT
-	TRBV6-5	TRBJ2-7	-	CASSPQGSEQYF	TGTGCCAGCAGTCCCCAGGGAAGCGAGCAGTACTTC
-	TRBV19	TRBJ1-1	-	CASSIDVGMRGAFF	TGTGCCAGTAGTATAGATGTGGGCATGAGGGGAGCTTTCTTT
TRBD1	TRBV9	TRBJ2-3	-	CASSVAGTGTDTQYF	TGTGCCAGCAGCGTAGCGGGGACAGGCACAGATACGCAGTATTTT
-	TRBV7-9	TRBJ1-2	-	CASSREVYGYTF	TGTGCCAGCAGCCGCGAGGTTTATGGCTACACCTTC
TRBD1	TRBV5-1	TRBJ1-1	-	CASSFRQGDNTEAFF	TGCGCCAGCAGCTTCCGACAGGGGGATAACACTGAAGCTTTCTTT
-	TRBV29-1	TRBJ2-3	-	CSVEDSQYF	TGCAGCGTTGAAGATTCGCAGTATTTT
-	TRBV7-2	TRBJ1-2	-	CASSPGVKEGYTF	TGTGCCAGCAGCCCAGGGGTCAAAGAAGGCTACACCTTC
-	TRBV28	TRBJ1-1	-	CASTWTANTEAFF	TGTGCCAGCACCTGGACAGCAAACACTGAAGCTTTCTTT
-	TRBV5-6	TRBJ2-7	-	CASSRQLSYEQYF	TGTGCCAGCAGCCGACAGTTGTCCTACGAGCAGTACTTC
TRBD1	TRBV19	TRBJ2-1	-	CASSIPSGTGSYNEQFF	TGTGCCAGTAGTATCCCATCCGGGACAGGCTCCTACAATGAGCAGTTCTTC
TRBD1	TRBV28	TRBJ2-1	-	CASSTGTGSYNEQFF	TGTGCCAGCAGCACCGGGACAGGCTCCTACAATGAGCAGTTCTTC
TRBD2	TRBV5-1	TRBJ2-1	-	CASSQGLAGVNEQFF	TGCGCCAGCAGCCAGGGACTAGCGGGGGTTAATGAGCAGTTCTTC
TRBD1	TRBV18	TRBJ2-7	-	CASSPPRGQDFREQYF	TGTGCCAGCTCGCCCCCCCGGGGACAGGATTTTCGCGAGCAGTACTTC
TRBD2	TRBV28	TRBJ2-5	-	CASSLWDREGETQYF	TGTGCCAGCAGTTTATGGGACCGGGAGGGAGAGACCCAGTACTTC
-	TRBV7-9	TRBJ2-6	-	CASSFDGSGANVLTF	TGTGCCAGCAGCTTTGATGGGTCTGGGGCCAACGTCCTGACTTTC
TRBD1	TRBV19	TRBJ1-4	-	CASSPGQTRGEKLFF	TGTGCCAGTTCCCCGGGACAGACGAGAGGTGAAAAACTGTTTTTT
-	TRBV6-1	TRBJ1-3	-	CASKTITSGNTIYF	TGTGCCAGCAAGACGATCACCTCTGGAAACACCATATATTTT
-	TRBV10-1	TRBJ2-7	-	CASSEFIDPWGTYEQYF	TGCGCCAGCAGTGAGTTTATCGACCCCTGGGGTACCTACGAGCAGTACTTC
-	TRBV15	TRBJ2-1	once	CATSRDGGTSYNEQFF	TGTGCCACCAGCAGAGATGGCGGGACTTCCTACAATGAGCAGTTCTTC
TRBD1	TRBV5-6	TRBJ1-1	-	CASSSGTGEAFF	TGTGCCAGCAGCTCCGGGACAGGTGAAGCTTTCTTT
-	TRBV6-1	TRBJ2-5	-	CASSELGQVQETQYF	TGTGCCAGCAGTGAACTTGGGCAGGTCCAAGAGACCCAGTACTTC
-	TRBV28	TRBJ2-7	once	CASRNIRSSYEQYF	TGTGCCAGTAGGAATATCAGGTCCTCCTACGAGCAGTACTTC
TRBD2	TRBV6-5	TRBJ2-7	-	CASSWGGQDEQYF	TGTGCCAGCAGTTGGGGAGGGCAGGACGAGCAGTACTTC
-	TRBV9	TRBJ2-6	-	CAGGSGANVLTF	TGTGCCGGAGGCTCTGGGGCCAACGTCCTGACTTTC
-	TRBV5-4	TRBJ1-3	-	CASSSRPGDSGNTIYF	TGTGCCAGCAGCTCCCGGCCGGGGGACTCTGGAAACACCATATATTTT
-	TRBV27	TRBJ2-2	-	CASSSQIRALNTGELFF	TGTGCCAGCAGTTCGCAGATACGAGCTTTAAACACCGGGGAGCTGTTTTTT
TRBD2	TRBV28	TRBJ2-5	once	CASTPTSGQETQYF	TGTGCCAGCACTCCGACTAGCGGCCAAGAGACCCAGTACTTC
-	TRBV6-6	TRBJ1-6	few	CASSLKTGNNSPLHF	TGTGCCAGCAGCTTGAAGACGGGAAATAATTCACCCCTCCACTTT
-	TRBV6-4	TRBJ1-2	few	CASRLTETSDGYTF	TGTGCCAGCAGATTGACTGAGACTTCTGATGGCTACACCTTC
-	TRBV30	TRBJ2-2	once	CAWSVRAAGELFF	TGTGCCTGGAGTGTCAGGGCGGCCGGGGAGCTGTTTTTT
TRBD1	TRBV7-3	TRBJ1-3	few	CASSRQGSGNTIYF	TGTGCCAGCAGCCGACAGGGGTCCGGAAACACCATATATTTT
TRBD2	TRBV9	TRBJ2-3	-	CASSTGLAGGPADTQYF	TGTGCCAGCAGCACGGGACTAGCGGGAGGGCCTGCAGATACGCAGTATTTT
TRBD1	TRBV10-1	TRBJ2-5	-	CASSDQFQDRGHETQYF	TGCGCCAGCAGTGACCAATTTCAGGACAGGGGGCACGAGACCCAGTACTTC
TRBD1	TRBV19	TRBJ1-1	-	CASWRTAGGMVTEAFF	TGTGCCAGTTGGCGGACGGCAGGGGGAATGGTAACTGAAGCTTTCTTT
-	TRBV19	TRBJ1-5	once	CATRRERGNQPQHF	TGTGCCACCCGGAGGGAAAGGGGCAATCAGCCCCAGCATTTT
-	TRBV7-2	TRBJ2-3	few	CASSYTDTQYF	TGTGCCAGCAGCTATACAGATACGCAGTATTTT